This TCR beta chain was observed in a study of blood T cell repertoires in COVID-19. About the study: Acute-phase and convalescent COVID-19 samples originated in the United States, Italy and Spain. The cDNA or gDNA used as material had been derived from T cells, B-cell-depleted T cells, or PBMCs.

Germline V gene data show CDR1 as MNHNS and CDR2 as SASEGT. V lost 3 bases, J lost 11 bases, and 8 bases stayed unmatched. The CDR3 sequence is 13 residues long. In the authors' workflow: Amplifying reference gene primers gave estimates of nucleated cell counts. This table comes from immunoSEQ multiplex PCR, and its TCRdb copy is limited to in-frame clones, with some not included. V and J calls plus clone size are reproduced from that table; the DNA served to infer D and trimming. This sample has about 120,000 clones; 81% occur once, and the top ten carry about a sixth. The Seattle site enrolled patients during active infection and followed them longitudinally.

This receptor was obtained from a man younger than 40 with COVID-19, enrolled during active disease. The specimen sequenced was peripheral blood. The chain joins TRBV6-1 to TRBJ1-1, with 8 bases that match TRBD1. CDR3 nucleotide sequence: TGTGCCAGCAGTGAGACCGGGACAGGTTGGGCTTTCTTT. Its translation: CASSETGTGWAFF.